Below are 22 T cell receptor beta chains sequenced from a single sample in a study of blood T cell repertoires in COVID-19. Data came from immunoSEQ multiplex PCR; TCRdb stores just in-frame clones and leaves some out. The sample shows about 360,000 clones, approximately 89% of them seen only once. Sequenced sample: PBMCs or T cells enriched from blood (not recorded which). These receptors came from a man aged 35 to 55 in a cohort exposed to, infected with or recovered from COVID-19 (not recorded which).

This sequence joins TRBV27 and TRBJ2-1; no definite D call. CDR3 size: 11 residues. Trimming shortened V by 7 bases and J by 5 bases, and 6 bases separated the two germline ends. The germline gives CDR1 MNHEY, CDR2 SMNVEV (reference sequence). The CDR3 is CASIRNNEQFF. Here the CDR3 DNA reads TGTGCCAGCATCAGAAACAATGAGCAGTTCTTC.

The CDR3 spells CTSSPDQRRELVYEQYF. CDR3 nucleotides: TGCACCAGCAGCCCCGACCAGCGGCGGGAGCTTGTGTACGAGCAGTACTTC. The chain is built from TRBV1 and TRBJ2-7; no DNA check was done on the table's D call, TRBD2. TRBV1 counts as a pseudogene. The CDR3 has 17 residues.

This clone was recorded once. This sequence joins TRBV6-6 and TRBJ1-6, with no clear D. The CDR3 extends over 13 amino acids. Germline assignment: CDR1 MNHNY and CDR2 SVGAGI (reference sequence). Trimming pared 9 bases from V and 8 bases from J, leaving 14 bases between. The CDR3 loop reads CASTTWVDSPLHF. The CDR3 region has the DNA TGTGCCAGTACGACATGGGTGGATTCACCCCTCCACTTT.

The V call is TRBV4-1, the J call TRBJ1-5; 9 nucleotides agree with TRBD1. The germline CDR1 and CDR2 sequences are MGHRA and YSYEKL. V shed 0 bases, J shed 6 bases, and the junction held 6 bases outside the gene matches. This CDR3 spans 16 amino acids. This CDR3 reads CASSQDRGTGSQPQHF. The CDR3 nucleotides read TGCGCCAGCAGCCAAGATCGCGGGACAGGGAGTCAGCCCCAGCATTTT.

J is TRBJ2-5 and V is TRBV20-1; TRBD2 agrees at 10 bases. This CDR3 is 14 amino acids long. Germline values: CDR1 DFQATT, CDR2 SNEGSKA (reference sequence). With V trimmed by 3 bases and J by 5 bases, 6 bases remained unmatched. This chain's CDR3 is CSASPGLALETQYF. The CDR3 nucleotides read TGCAGTGCTAGTCCGGGACTAGCGCTGGAGACCCAGTACTTC.

The rearrangement links TRBV9 to TRBJ2-3; D not certain. The germline V and J ends were trimmed by 3 bases and 4 bases, with 6 bases remaining between them. Germline-derived CDR1 and CDR2 are SGDLS and YYNGEE. The CDR3 sequence is 12 residues long. The CDR3 loop is CASSDLSDTQYF. CDR3 in DNA: TGTGCCAGCAGCGACTTATCAGATACGCAGTATTTT.

The chain employs TRBV28 and TRBJ2-5; 8 bases fit TRBD2. The CDR3 loop spans 12 amino acids. Germline values: CDR1 MDHEN, CDR2 SYDVKM. V lost 6 bases to trimming and J lost 10 bases; unmatched junction nucleotides: 7. The CDR3 DNA follows: TGTGCCAGCAGAGGACTAGCCCGGGTCCAGTACTTC. It codes for CASRGLARVQYF. The entire variable domain, with the rest obtained from reference TRBV28 and TRBJ2-5, is as follows: DVKVTQSSRYLVKRTGEKVFLECVQDMDHENMFWYRQDPGLGLRLIYFSYDVKMKEKGDIPEGYSVSREKKERFSLILESASTNQTSMYLCASRGLARVQYFGPGTRLLVL.

The chain recombines TRBV30 with TRBJ1-5; D unclear. V lost 4 bases, J lost 0 bases, and 10 bases lay in between. Germline loops: CDR1 GTSNPN, CDR2 SVGIG (reference sequence). The CDR3 spans 14 residues. CDR3 coding DNA: TGTGCCTGGAATCAACAGAATAGCAATCAGCCCCAGCATTTT. Its protein product is CAWNQQNSNQPQHF.

This clone was seen a single time. The chain joins TRBV30 to TRBJ1-1; the match to TRBD1 covers 8 bases. V was clipped by 5 bases and J by 2 bases; unmatched bases: 1. The CDR3 spans 12 residues. Germline V gene sequence: CDR1 GTSNPN, CDR2 SVGIG (reference sequence). This chain's CDR3 is CAWDRGNTEAFF. The CDR3 DNA sequence: TGTGCCTGGGACAGGGGCAACACTGAAGCTTTCTTT.

The gene calls are TRBV6-6 and TRBJ1-1; 11 positions agree with TRBD1. The CDR3 extends over 13 amino acids. Germline V gives CDR1 MNHNY, CDR2 SVGAGI (reference sequence). V was clipped by 8 bases and J by 6 bases; unmatched bases: 5. The CDR3 loop is CASGGQGVPEAFF. The CDR3 DNA sequence: TGTGCCAGCGGGGGACAGGGGGTACCTGAAGCTTTCTTT.

The chain links TRBV2 to TRBJ2-2; TRBD1 aligns across 10 bases. The trim removed 5 bases at V and 7 bases at J, leaving 13 bases unmatched. The CDR3 totals 17 residues. Per germline, CDR1 SNHLY and CDR2 FYNNEI. The CDR3 DNA follows: TGTGCCAGCAGTATAGAGAAGACAGGGGGCAATGGCGGGGAGCTGTTTTTT. Amino acid sequence: CASSIEKTGGNGGELFF.

The V and J genes are TRBV6-5 and TRBJ1-2; D perhaps matches TRBD1 (5 bases). CDR1 and CDR2 (germline): MNHEY, SVGAGI. The CDR3 consists of 15 residues. The V and J ends lost 7 bases and 3 bases respectively, with 18 bases between them. The CDR3 region has the DNA TGTGCCAGCATCCTAACCGGGGGTTTATACTATGGCTACACCTTC. Translated, it gives CASILTGGLYYGYTF.

The chain links TRBV19 to TRBJ2-7; D remains unclear. The V end lost 0 bases, the J end lost 4 bases, and 7 bases lay between the germline ends. Germline-derived CDR1 and CDR2 are LNHDA and SQIVND (reference sequence). CDR3 length equals 13 residues. CDR3: CASSIDRYYEQYF. CDR3 nucleotide sequence: TGTGCCAGTAGTATAGATCGGTATTACGAGCAGTACTTC.

This clone is a singleton in its sample. This chain joins TRBV2 and TRBJ1-5, with a tentative D call TRBD1 (6 bases). The CDR3 is 14 residues long. In germline, CDR1 is SNHLY, CDR2 FYNNEI. With 7 bases removed from V and 1 base from J, the gap between germline ends came to 11 bases. In nucleotides, the CDR3 is TGTGCCAGCATGGGGGCGCAAAGCAATCAGCCCCAGCATTTT. Residues: CASMGAQSNQPQHF.

V and J are TRBV11-1 and TRBJ1-3; no firm D call. The V and J ends lost 2 bases and 2 bases respectively, with 7 bases between them. Germline V CDR1 and CDR2: SGHAT, FQDESV (reference sequence). CDR3 size: 14 residues. Here the CDR3 reads CASSLSGTGNTIYF. The CDR3 DNA is TGTGCCAGCAGCTTATCCGGGACTGGAAACACCATATATTTT.

The DNA for the CDR3 is TGCGCCAGCCAAACTGGACAGCCAGCAAGTGATACGCAGTATTTT. Residues: CASQTGQPASDTQYF. The J gene is TRBJ2-3, the V gene TRBV5-1; tentatively, D is TRBD1 (6 bases). Germline CDR1 and CDR2: SGHRS and YFSETQ. V dropped 7 bases and J dropped 6 bases, with 21 bases sitting between them. This CDR3 comprises 15 residues.

The rearrangement uses TRBV4-1 and TRBJ2-3, with 13 bases identical to TRBD2. V gave up 6 bases and J gave up 1 base; unmatched junction bases: 4. The germline CDR1 and CDR2 sequences are MGHRA and YSYEKL. CDR3 length: 16 residues. CDR3 DNA sequence: TGCGCCAGCAGAAAAGGACTAGCGGGAGGCACAGATACGCAGTATTTT. It encodes CASRKGLAGGTDTQYF.

This clone was counted a few times. Other DNA sequences in the sample encode the same CDR3. The V gene is TRBV7-9, the J gene TRBJ2-7; TRBD1 aligns across 9 bases. Trimming at V came to 3 bases and at J to 2 bases, leaving 5 bases not matched to a gene. The CDR3 is 15 amino acids. Germline values: CDR1 SEHNR, CDR2 FQNEAQ (reference sequence). The CDR3 region has the DNA TGTGCCAGCAGCTTCCCGGGACAGGGAACCTACGAGCAGTACTTC. Protein: CASSFPGQGTYEQYF. The full variable domain, with the rest looked up from reference TRBV7-9 and TRBJ2-7, is DTGVSQNPRHKITKRGQNVTFRCDPISEHNRLYWYRQTLGQGPEFLTYFQNEAQLEKSRLLSDRFSAERPKGSFSTLEIQRTEQGDSAMYLCASSFPGQGTYEQYFGPGTRLTVT.

The V gene is TRBV15, the J gene TRBJ2-7; possible D gene TRBD1, 5 bases. This CDR3 comprises 13 residues. V dropped 2 bases and J dropped 1 base, with 6 bases sitting between them. Germline CDR1 and CDR2: LNHNV and YYDKDF (reference sequence). CDR3 loop: CATSRPGSYEQYF. DNA of the CDR3: TGTGCCACCAGCAGACCAGGGTCCTACGAGCAGTACTTC.

The chain joins TRBV10-2 to TRBJ2-7; 9 bases fit TRBD2. J lost 2 bases, V lost 2 bases, and 4 bases had no gene match. The length of the CDR3 is 15 residues. CDR1 is WSHSY and CDR2 is SAAADI in the germline V gene. This CDR3 reads CASSEPTSGTYEQYF. In nucleotides, the CDR3 is TGCGCCAGCAGTGAGCCGACTAGCGGCACCTACGAGCAGTACTTC.

A single count supports this clone. The chain is built from TRBV7-9 and TRBJ2-7; the D gene is possibly TRBD1 (5 bases). CDR1 and CDR2 from the germline V gene are SEHNR and FQNEAQ (reference sequence). CDR3 size: 12 residues. V was cut by 5 bases and J by 6 bases, with 11 bases left in between. The CDR3 DNA is TGTGCCAGCAGCGCGACAGACGGCGAGCAGTACTTC. This sequence encodes CASSATDGEQYF.

This clone has just one count. The CDR3: CASSVGGAGPYEQYF. The CDR3 coding sequence is TGTGCCAGCAGCGTAGGGGGAGCGGGTCCCTACGAGCAGTACTTC. The rearrangement links TRBV9 to TRBJ2-7, with a possible D match to TRBD2 (6 bases). The germline CDR1 and CDR2 sequences are SGDLS and YYNGEE. The CDR3 length is 15 residues. Trimming shortened V by 0 bases and J by 2 bases, and 12 bases separated the two germline ends.